This T cell receptor (beta chain) came from a study of blood T cell repertoires in COVID-19. As for the study in general: PBMCs, B-cell-depleted T cells, or T cells provided the cDNA or gDNA that made up the material.

Trimming took off 5 bases at V and 13 bases at J, with 18 bases between the two ends. CDR3 length equals 13 residues. Germline values: CDR1 SGHTA, CDR2 FQGTGA. This clone was recorded a few times. In the original analysis: The assay estimated nucleated cells by amplifying reference gene primers. Profiling relied on immunoSEQ multiplex PCR, and the TCRdb table lists in-frame clones only, not all of them. V and J calls plus clone size are reproduced from that table; the DNA served to infer D and trimming. The table lists 150,000 to 200,000 clones, 89% of them singletons. Recruitment covered about two dozen US areas and drew participants whose ages spanned roughly 18 to 90 years.

This sequence was found in a woman aged 18-29 years who had recovered from COVID-19. Input material: PBMCs or T cells enriched from blood (not recorded which). The chain links TRBV7-3 to TRBJ2-1, with TRBD1 as a possible D gene (8 bases). CDR3 sequence (DNA): TGTGCCAGCAGCCCCGTCGACAGGGGACTACAGTTCTTC. Translated, it gives CASSPVDRGLQFF.